This entry lists 29 T cell receptor beta chains sequenced from one sample in a study of neoadjuvant anti-PD-1 for oral cavity cancer. Indicated time point: after neoadjuvant nivolumab, at surgical resection. The table came from immunoSEQ multiplex PCR; TCRdb's copy has only in-frame clones and leaves some out. This table holds 9,500 to 15,000 clones, over 55% found once. This specimen consisted of PBMCs, obtained after nivolumab (anti-PD-1) treatment. The receptors were gathered from a person between 40 and 85 years old with oral cavity squamous cell carcinoma.

The chain joins TRBV6-1 to TRBJ2-3; 10 nucleotides match TRBD2. V lost 8 bases and J lost 3; bases outside the gene matches: 8. The CDR3 covers 15 residues. Germline CDR1 is MNHNS and CDR2 is SASEGT. The CDR3 nucleotides read TGTGCCAGCGGGAGCGGGGGGGTTTCAACAGATACGCAGTATTTT. This codes for CASGSGGVSTDTQYF.

The sample holds a few counts of this clone. The J gene is TRBJ2-1, the V gene TRBV7-9; 11 bases are shared with TRBD2. V shed 5 bases and J 0 bases; nucleotides not matched to a gene: 12. The CDR3 runs to 19 residues. Germline V lookup: CDR1 SEHNR, CDR2 FQNEAQ (reference sequence). The CDR3 coding sequence is TGTGCCAGCAGCCCCCCTTGGGGACTAGCGGTTTCCTCCTACAATGAGCAGTTCTTC. Translation gives CASSPPWGLAVSSYNEQFF.

This chain links TRBV27 with TRBJ2-7, with D unclear. The germline V and J ends were trimmed by 5 bases and 5 bases, with 13 bases remaining between them. The CDR3 consists of 13 residues. The germline gives CDR1 MNHEY, CDR2 SMNVEV (reference sequence). CDR3 in amino acids: CASSTYNNHEQYF. The CDR3 region has the DNA TGTGCCAGCAGTACTTACAACAACCACGAGCAGTACTTC.

This clone was seen a single time. The rearrangement uses TRBV29-1 and TRBJ1-2; no reliable D call. This CDR3 is built from 12 residues. Per the germline V gene, CDR1 is SQVTM and CDR2 is ANQGSEA. Deletions cut 6 bases from V and 4 bases from J, with 12 bases between. Written as DNA, the CDR3 is TGCAGCGTGAAAGGCTCGGTCTATGGCTACACCTTC. Its translation is CSVKGSVYGYTF.

The chain recombines TRBV30 with TRBJ1-1, with D possibly being TRBD1 (5 bases). Germline CDR1 is GTSNPN and CDR2 is SVGIG (reference sequence). This CDR3 spans 13 amino acids. The germline V and J ends were trimmed by 4 bases and 3 bases, with 12 bases remaining between them. The CDR3: CAWMVRADTEAFF. Written as DNA, the CDR3 is TGTGCCTGGATGGTCAGGGCAGACACTGAAGCTTTCTTT.

The chain has TRBV6-4 and TRBJ2-1; 11 bases match TRBD2. Per the germline V gene, CDR1 is MRHNA and CDR2 is SNTAGT. The CDR3 extends over 15 amino acids. The V and J ends lost 4 bases and 6 bases, in that order; junction bases with no gene match: 5. CDR3 sequence reads: CASSAVTSGGNEQFF. The CDR3 nucleotides read TGTGCCAGCAGTGCGGTCACTAGCGGGGGCAATGAGCAGTTCTTC.

The V gene is TRBV7-9, the J gene TRBJ1-3; a possible D gene is TRBD1 (6 bases). The CDR3 runs to 14 residues. Per germline, CDR1 SEHNR and CDR2 FQNEAQ (reference sequence). V lost 5 bases to trimming and J lost 1 base, with 9 bases between them. CDR3 sequence (DNA): TGTGCCAGCAGCCTCCAGGGGTCTGGAAACACCATATATTTT. It translates to CASSLQGSGNTIYF.

The chain links TRBV27 to TRBJ1-1; D is ambiguous. Germline lookup yields CDR1 MNHEY and CDR2 SMNVEV (reference sequence). V was pared by 3 bases and J by 2 bases, with 10 bases between. This CDR3 has 14 residues. The CDR3 is CASSLMGKNTEAFF. CDR3 bases: TGTGCCAGCAGTTTGATGGGTAAAAACACTGAAGCTTTCTTT.

This chain links TRBV7-9 with TRBJ2-1; 10 bases line up with TRBD2. Germline CDR1 is SEHNR and CDR2 is FQNEAQ (reference sequence). Trimming took 5 bases from V and 2 from J; bases not matched to a gene: 15. The CDR3 contains 19 residues. The CDR3 sequence: CASSRRRASGSATYNEQFF. The CDR3 nucleotides are TGTGCCAGCAGCCGACGGAGGGCTAGCGGGAGTGCGACCTACAATGAGCAGTTCTTC.

This clone was seen a handful of times. The chain is built from TRBV5-4 and TRBJ1-6; D gene unclear. Looked up from germline, CDR1 is SGHNT and CDR2 is YYREEE (reference sequence). The V end was cut by 4 bases, the J end by 7 bases, with 12 bases between. The CDR3 is 14 residues long. Written as DNA, the CDR3 is TGTGCCAGCAGCCGAGAGGTCGGAAATTCACCCCTCCACTTT. Amino acid sequence: CASSREVGNSPLHF.

The chain uses TRBV2 and TRBJ1-1; D unresolved. Per the germline V gene, CDR1 is SNHLY and CDR2 is FYNNEI. There are 12 residues in the CDR3. Trimming pared 5 bases from V and 1 base from J, leaving 5 bases between. Here the CDR3 DNA reads TGTGCCAGCAGTCTTCAGAACACTGAAGCTTTCTTT. It codes for CASSLQNTEAFF.

J is TRBJ1-2 and V is TRBV27, with D perhaps TRBD1 (6 bases). Germline-derived CDR1 and CDR2 are MNHEY and SMNVEV (reference sequence). The CDR3 totals 14 residues. The germline V and J ends were trimmed by 5 bases and 1 base, with 11 bases remaining between them. In DNA, the CDR3 is TGTGCCAGCAGTACGGACAGACTTAACTATGGCTACACCTTC. This codes for CASSTDRLNYGYTF.

There are a few counts of this clone. The rearrangement joins TRBV18 to TRBJ1-3, with a possible D match to TRBD1 (5 bases). The ends were cut back, 6 bases at V and 0 bases at J, with 15 bases in the middle. The germline CDR1 and CDR2 sequences are KGHSH and LQKENI. There are 16 residues in the CDR3. CDR3 coding DNA: TGTGCCAGCTCGCCTGACAGTCCATTCTCTGGAAACACCATATATTTT. It is translated as CASSPDSPFSGNTIYF.

Only a few counts were recorded for this clone. The gene calls are TRBV27 and TRBJ1-5; D not certain. The V and J ends lost 1 base and 0 bases respectively, with 10 bases between them. The CDR3 is 16 residues long. CDR1 is MNHEY and CDR2 is SMNVEV in the germline V gene (reference sequence). CDR3 in DNA: TGTGCCAGCAGTTTATTCTCCGACTATAGCAATCAGCCCCAGCATTTT. It is translated as CASSLFSDYSNQPQHF.

The chain uses TRBV5-8 and TRBJ1-1, with D possibly matching TRBD1 (5 bases). Trimming took off 4 bases at V and 6 bases at J, with 13 bases between the two ends. Germline lookup yields CDR1 SGHTS and CDR2 YDEGEE. The CDR3 loop spans 13 amino acids. This chain's CDR3 is CASSPAKGSEAFF. CDR3 nucleotide sequence: TGTGCCAGCAGCCCCGCGAAGGGGTCTGAAGCTTTCTTT.

The CDR3 sequence is CASSQISGLRDQPQHF. The CDR3 nucleotides read TGCGCCAGCAGCCAAATTTCGGGGCTAAGGGACCAGCCCCAGCATTTT. The V gene is TRBV4-1, the J gene TRBJ1-5; a possible D gene is TRBD1 (5 bases). Germline V gene lookup returns CDR1 MGHRA and CDR2 YSYEKL. With 2 bases removed from V and 7 bases from J, the gap between germline ends came to 18 bases. This CDR3 comprises 16 residues.

The chain couples TRBV19 to TRBJ1-5; D gene ambiguous. The V and J ends lost 4 bases and 7 bases respectively, with 11 bases between them. CDR1 is LNHDA and CDR2 is SQIVND in the germline V gene (reference sequence). This CDR3 has 13 amino acids. The CDR3 protein is CASSNPRSQPQHF. The DNA of the CDR3 is TGTGCCAGTAGTAACCCCCGTTCACAGCCCCAGCATTTT.

The chain recombines TRBV9 with TRBJ1-2; 7 bases agree with TRBD1. CDR1 and CDR2 (germline): SGDLS, YYNGEE. CDR3 length: 15 residues. The V and J ends lost 4 bases and 7 bases, in that order; junction bases with no gene match: 13. CDR3 protein: CASSPKGAGNVGYTF. The CDR3 nucleotides read TGTGCCAGCAGCCCAAAGGGGGCAGGAAATGTTGGCTACACCTTC.

This clone was counted only a few times. The chain carries TRBV5-5 and TRBJ2-5, with a possible D match to TRBD1 (6 bases). V lost 7 bases to trimming and J lost 5 bases, with 18 bases between them. The CDR3 length is 14 residues. Germline V gives CDR1 SGHKS, CDR2 YYEKEE (reference sequence). In DNA, the CDR3 is TGTGCCAGCGCCCATGGGGGCTTAGGGGAGACCCAGTACTTC. It specifies CASAHGGLGETQYF.

The rearrangement links TRBV30 to TRBJ2-3, with D perhaps matching TRBD1 or TRBD2 (5 bases each). The CDR3 totals 16 residues. Trimming shortened V by 2 bases and J by 3 bases, and 18 bases separated the two germline ends. The germline V gene has CDR1 GTSNPN and CDR2 SVGIG (reference sequence). The CDR3 region is CAWSPRRTRGTDTQYF. CDR3 DNA: TGTGCCTGGAGTCCACGACGCACTAGGGGTACAGATACGCAGTATTTT. The full variable domain, with the rest looked up from reference TRBV30 and TRBJ2-3, is SQTIHQWPATLVQPVGSPLSLECTVEGTSNPNLYWYRQAAGRGLQLLFYSVGIGQISSEVPQNLSASRPQDRQFILSSKKLLLSDSGFYLCAWSPRRTRGTDTQYFGPGTRLTVL.

This clone was seen a few times. The chain is built from TRBV7-6 and TRBJ2-6; D is unclear. CDR1 and CDR2 from the germline V gene are SGHVS and FNYEAQ. Trimming removed 5 bases at V and 4 bases at J, with 12 bases between. The CDR3 is made up of 15 amino acids. DNA of the CDR3: TGTGCCAGCAGCCCAGGCCGGTTGGGGGCCAACGTCCTGACTTTC. Translated, it gives CASSPGRLGANVLTF. The full variable domain, with the rest looked up from reference TRBV7-6 and TRBJ2-6, is GAGVSQSPRYKVTKRGQDVALRCDPISGHVSLYWYRQALGQGPEFLTYFNYEAQQDKSGLPNDRFSAERPEGSISTLTIQRTEQRDSAMYRCASSPGRLGANVLTFGAGSRLTVL.

The chain recombines TRBV2 with TRBJ2-2; 14 bases map to TRBD2. The germline gives CDR1 SNHLY, CDR2 FYNNEI. Trimming cost V 5 bases and J 4 bases; bases outside gene matches: 6. CDR3 length equals 17 residues. In DNA, the CDR3 is TGTGCCAGCAGTCAGGGGGGACTAGCGGGAGTCACCGGGGAGCTGTTTTTT. Translating it yields CASSQGGLAGVTGELFF.

The CDR3, as DNA: TGTGCCTGGAGTAGGCTCGGAGGGGCGGACACCATATATTTT. Protein: CAWSRLGGADTIYF. The chain couples TRBV30 to TRBJ1-3; D perhaps matches TRBD1 (5 bases). Per germline, CDR1 GTSNPN and CDR2 SVGIG (reference sequence). Trimming removed 2 bases from V and 8 bases from J, with 16 bases in between. The CDR3 has 14 residues.

This clone has more than one count but fewer than ten. The chain employs TRBV7-9 and TRBJ2-7; TRBD2 aligns across 10 bases. This CDR3 spans 18 amino acids. Germline CDR1 reads SEHNR; CDR2 reads FQNEAQ (reference sequence). V lost 2 bases to trimming and J lost 3 bases; unmatched junction nucleotides: 13. The CDR3 loop is CASSLLAGVGTALYEQYF. The CDR3, as DNA: TGTGCCAGCAGCTTACTAGCGGGGGTCGGGACCGCCCTCTACGAGCAGTACTTC.

The J gene is TRBJ1-1, the V gene TRBV5-1, with D hard to call. The CDR3 sequence is 12 residues long. The germline CDR1 and CDR2 sequences are SGHRS and YFSETQ. Trimming left V 4 bases short and J 7 bases short, with 11 bases between. CDR3 amino acids: CASSPTLGEAFF. In DNA form, the CDR3 reads TGCGCCAGCAGCCCTACCCTAGGTGAAGCTTTCTTT.

This chain links TRBV7-6 with TRBJ1-4, with D possibly matching TRBD1 (6 bases). The V end lost 5 bases, the J end lost 8 bases, and 12 bases lay between the germline ends. This CDR3 has 13 amino acids. Germline CDR1 reads SGHVS; CDR2 reads FNYEAQ. The CDR3 reads CASSPRDTEKLFF. The CDR3 DNA follows: TGTGCCAGCAGCCCCCGGGACACAGAAAAACTGTTTTTT.

V is TRBV28 and J is TRBJ2-7; D may be TRBD1 (6 bases). Trimming pared 3 bases from V and 0 bases from J, leaving 18 bases between. The CDR3 spans 17 residues. Germline V gene lookup returns CDR1 MDHEN and CDR2 SYDVKM. CDR3 residues: CASSFPPRQALSYEQYF. The DNA for the CDR3 is TGTGCCAGCAGTTTCCCCCCTAGACAGGCTCTCTCCTACGAGCAGTACTTC.

V gene TRBV4-1 combines with J gene TRBJ2-7; 7 positions agree with TRBD2. Per germline, CDR1 MGHRA and CDR2 YSYEKL. The length of the CDR3 is 15 residues. V trimming: 3 bases; J trimming: 3 bases; junction bases outside the gene matches: 8. CDR3 protein: CASSHGRGRLYEQYF. CDR3 sequence (DNA): TGCGCCAGCAGCCATGGGAGGGGCAGGCTCTACGAGCAGTACTTC.

V usage is TRBV19 and J usage is TRBJ1-2; 7 positions agree with TRBD1. V trimming: 4 bases; J trimming: 2 bases; junction bases outside the gene matches: 1. CDR3 size: 13 residues. CDR1 and CDR2 from the germline V gene are LNHDA and SQIVND (reference sequence). The CDR3 region is CASSRGQNYGYTF. In DNA, the CDR3 is TGTGCCAGTAGTAGGGGACAGAACTATGGCTACACCTTC.